The clone carrying this T cell receptor (beta chain) showed up just a few times. In germline, CDR1 is SEHNR, CDR2 FQNEAQ (reference sequence). Unmatched junction bases numbered 5, after V lost 6 bases and J lost 5 bases. The CDR3 contains 13 residues. The data belong to a study of OX40 agonist ivuxolimab in advanced cancers. Sequencing was performed with immunoSEQ multiplex PCR; in TCRdb, only in-frame clones are kept and a portion is missing. The table has about 88,000 clones, approximately 87% seen once. This TCR came from an adult with an advanced solid tumor such as melanoma, head and neck, liver or kidney cancer. The gene calls are TRBV7-9 and TRBJ2-3; TRBD2 matches 7 bases. Sample: CD4+ or CD8+ T cells sorted from blood, taken in a trial of the OX40 agonist ivuxolimab. Here the CDR3 reads CASSRDYQDTQYF. Here the CDR3 DNA reads TGTGCCAGCAGTCGGGACTACCAAGATACGCAGTATTTT.